These 3 T cell receptor beta chains share one sample of origin, sequenced in a study of OX40 agonist ivuxolimab in advanced cancers. The library was prepared using the immunoSEQ multiplex PCR assay. TCRdb mirrors the immuneACCESS table, restricted to in-frame sequences. Some clones are absent from its copies; in checked studies, under half trace to an unresolved V gene, and the reason for the others is unknown. The sample data list approximately 69,000 clones, and roughly 88% of these were observed just once. Around 1.1% of the sample goes to the ten largest clones. The sequencing here drew on CD4+ or CD8+ T cells sorted from blood, taken in a trial of the OX40 agonist ivuxolimab. The receptors derive from an adult with an advanced solid tumor such as melanoma, head and neck, liver or kidney cancer.

This clone was observed a handful of times. The chain recombines TRBV4-2 with TRBJ1-3; D unclear. CDR3 length: 13 amino acids. Germline V gene data show CDR1 as LGHNA and CDR2 as YNFKEQ. Trimming left V 6 bases short and J 1 base short, with 7 bases between. CDR3: CASREGSGNTIYF. The DNA of the CDR3 is TGTGCCAGCAGGGAGGGATCTGGAAACACCATATATTTT.

The rearrangement uses TRBV4-2 and TRBJ1-3, with unresolved D. Deletions cut 2 bases from V and 0 bases from J, with 8 bases between. In germline, CDR1 is LGHNA, CDR2 YNFKEQ. This CDR3 contains 15 residues. The CDR3 sequence is CASSQPPSSGNTIYF. The CDR3 nucleotides read TGTGCCAGCAGCCAACCCCCCAGCTCTGGAAACACCATATATTTT.

The gene calls are TRBV7-2 and TRBJ1-6; TRBD1 is a possible D gene (5 bases). The CDR3 is made up of 14 amino acids. CDR1 and CDR2 (germline): SGHTA, FQGNSA. The germline V and J ends were trimmed by 8 bases and 7 bases, with 15 bases remaining between them. The CDR3 loop is CASAPRRDNSPLHF. The CDR3 DNA is TGTGCCAGCGCCCCCAGGAGGGACAATTCACCCCTCCACTTT.